This T cell receptor beta chain was sequenced during a study of technical replicates of blood from several donors. The repertoire was sequenced with immunoSEQ multiplex PCR; TCRdb's copy has only in-frame clones and lacks some. The table includes about 84,000 clones, 97% detected once. V dropped 7 bases and J dropped 2 bases, with 21 bases sitting between them. The germline gives CDR1 MDHEN, CDR2 SYDVKM. CDR3 size: 17 residues. Sequencing input: T cells isolated from PBMCs. The sequence derives from a human donor in good health. The chain links TRBV28 to TRBJ1-5, with D possibly matching TRBD1 (6 bases). CDR3 residues: CASISGAQPDGNQPQHF. For the CDR3, the DNA is TGTGCCAGCATTTCAGGGGCCCAACCCGATGGCAATCAGCCCCAGCATTTT.